This T cell receptor (beta chain) was recorded in a study of OX40 agonist ivuxolimab in advanced cancers. Study-level points and caveats: Also present in some nonresponders was a low level of normalized T-cell clonal expansion.

V lost 6 bases and J 6 bases, leaving 17 bases between the germline ends. Germline values: CDR1 LNHDA, CDR2 SQIVND (reference sequence). The CDR3 runs to 15 residues. On this clone: Antigen unknown.

The assay was immunoSEQ multiplex PCR, and TCRdb's table has in-frame clones only and misses some. The sample gives around 100,000 clones, approximately 87% of which show up once; around 1.5% is in the top ten. The sample was CD4+ or CD8+ T cells sorted from blood, taken in a trial of the OX40 agonist ivuxolimab. V is TRBV19 and J is TRBJ2-2; tentative D call: TRBD2 (6 bases). This sequence originates from an adult with an advanced solid tumor such as melanoma, head and neck, liver or kidney cancer. The CDR3 region is CASRKLAGEAGELFF. The CDR3 nucleotides read TGTGCCAGTAGAAAACTAGCCGGAGAGGCCGGGGAGCTGTTTTTT.